A single sample gave rise to the 19 T cell receptor beta chains below, sequenced in a study of T cell repertoires in cytomegalovirus infection. TCRdb ran MiXCR on the reads and lists one entry per CDR3 protein. This sample yields approximately 110,000 distinct CDR3 sequences, of which less than 55% are seen a single time; just under 75% belongs to the top ten. These receptors' targets are unknown. This specimen consisted of CD8+ T cells from cultured PBMCs, obtained from culture after CMV antigen stimulation. These receptors originate from a human donor in good health (CMV status not recorded). Some clones in this sample may be carry-over from other donors' samples.

This clonotype was observed once. The rearrangement links TRBV6-6 to TRBJ2-7, with a tentative D call TRBD1 (5 bases). Per germline, CDR1 MNHNY and CDR2 SVGAGI (reference sequence). The CDR3 runs 14 residues. Trimming pared 7 bases from V and 2 bases from J, leaving 15 bases between. CDR3 DNA sequence: TGTGCCAGCATCGTACCAGGGCCGACCTACGAGCAGTACTTC. Amino acids: CASIVPGPTYEQYF.

This clonotype occurred a few times. The chain combines TRBV27 with TRBJ2-1; D possibly uses TRBD1 or TRBD2 (5 bases each). CDR3 length equals 12 residues. With 6 bases removed from V and 7 bases from J, the gap between germline ends came to 10 bases. CDR1 and CDR2 (germline): MNHEY, SMNVEV (reference sequence). CDR3 residues: CASSHGGNEQFF. The CDR3 bases are TGTGCCAGCAGCCATGGGGGAAATGAGCAGTTCTTC.

V and J are TRBV12-5 and TRBJ2-6; possible D gene TRBD2, 5 bases. V was clipped by 5 bases and J by 3 bases, with 11 bases between them. Germline V gene sequence: CDR1 LGHNT, CDR2 FRNRAP. The CDR3 extends over 15 amino acids. The CDR3, as DNA: TGTGCTAGTGGTCTCTTCGGGAATGGGGCCAACGTCCTGACTTTC. This translates into CASGLFGNGANVLTF.

The rearrangement links TRBV27 to TRBJ1-6; 10 bases map to TRBD1. Germline V gives CDR1 MNHEY, CDR2 SMNVEV (reference sequence). The CDR3 covers 14 residues. V lost 6 bases, J lost 8 bases, and 4 bases stayed unmatched. DNA for the CDR3: TGTGCCAGCAGCCCAGACAGGGGGCATTCACCCCTCCACTTT. Translating it yields CASSPDRGHSPLHF.

V usage is TRBV29-1 and J usage is TRBJ1-2, with D hard to call. The CDR3 runs 12 residues. The V gene lost 3 bases and the J gene lost 8 bases, with 13 bases spanning the gap. Germline V gene lookup returns CDR1 SQVTM and CDR2 ANQGSEA. This chain's CDR3 is CSVDDESGGYTF. The CDR3 coding sequence is TGCAGCGTTGACGATGAATCGGGGGGCTACACCTTC.

The chain carries TRBV6-6 and TRBJ2-3; the D is unclear. V lost 0 bases, J lost 0 bases, and 7 bases lay in between. The CDR3 spans 15 residues. Germline values: CDR1 MNHNY, CDR2 SVGAGI (reference sequence). CDR3 coding DNA: TGTGCCAGCAGTTACTCGCAGGCTAGCACAGATACGCAGTATTTT. Its translation: CASSYSQASTDTQYF.

The table lists this clonotype with a few counts. The V gene is TRBV7-9, the J gene TRBJ2-3, with D perhaps being TRBD1 or TRBD2 (6 bases each). There are 16 residues in the CDR3. Germline CDR1 reads SEHNR; CDR2 reads FQNEAQ (reference sequence). The V end lost 8 bases, the J end lost 2 bases, and 20 bases lay between the germline ends. CDR3 sequence: CASPQGTPTYTDTQYF. The DNA of the CDR3 is TGTGCCAGCCCCCAGGGGACTCCAACATACACAGATACGCAGTATTTT.

The chain carries TRBV27 and TRBJ2-7; D perhaps matches TRBD2 (6 bases). The CDR3 covers 14 residues. In germline, CDR1 is MNHEY, CDR2 SMNVEV (reference sequence). V shed 5 bases and J shed 5 bases, with 16 bases lying between them. The CDR3 DNA reads TGTGCCAGCAGTCAATTCGCGGAGGGCCACGAGCAGTACTTC. This codes for CASSQFAEGHEQYF.

This clonotype has just a few counts. The chain links TRBV18 to TRBJ2-3, with D perhaps matching TRBD1 (6 bases). Germline V lookup: CDR1 KGHSH, CDR2 LQKENI. Trimming pared 3 bases from V and 0 bases from J, leaving 16 bases between. The CDR3 length is 17 residues. CDR3 coding DNA: TGTGCCAGCTCACCGCTCCGACAGGCTCCTAGCACAGATACGCAGTATTTT. It specifies CASSPLRQAPSTDTQYF.

This clonotype has at least ten counts. The J gene is TRBJ2-2, the V gene TRBV6-6; 7 nucleotides agree with TRBD1. Losses at the gene ends were 2 bases for V and 0 bases for J; bases not matched to a gene: 9. Germline CDR1 and CDR2: MNHNY and SVGAGI (reference sequence). This CDR3 spans 18 amino acids. The CDR3 protein is CASSYLLTGATNTGELFF. The CDR3 DNA follows: TGTGCCAGCAGTTACCTCTTAACAGGGGCAACGAACACCGGGGAGCTGTTTTTT.

V gene TRBV7-9 combines with J gene TRBJ1-4, with D possibly TRBD1 on 5 matching bases. With 3 bases removed from V and 5 bases from J, the gap between germline ends came to 13 bases. CDR3 length: 15 amino acids. Germline V lookup: CDR1 SEHNR, CDR2 FQNEAQ (reference sequence). The DNA for the CDR3 is TGTGCCAGCAGCTTCGGATTAGGACAAAATGAAAAACTGTTTTTT. Its protein product is CASSFGLGQNEKLFF. The whole variable domain, filled in from reference TRBV7-9 and TRBJ1-4, reads DTGVSQNPRHKITKRGQNVTFRCDPISEHNRLYWYRQTLGQGPEFLTYFQNEAQLEKSRLLSDRFSAERPKGSFSTLEIQRTEQGDSAMYLCASSFGLGQNEKLFFGSGTQLSVL.

This clonotype was found a few times. DNA of the CDR3: TGTGCCAGCAGCCCGGGACTAGCGGAATACAATGAGCAGTTCTTC. It yields the protein CASSPGLAEYNEQFF. This sequence joins TRBV7-9 and TRBJ2-1; 11 bases line up with TRBD2. Germline V gives CDR1 SEHNR, CDR2 FQNEAQ (reference sequence). The CDR3 has 15 residues. J was trimmed by 4 bases and V by 5 bases; bases with no gene match: 4.

The chain recombines TRBV7-9 with TRBJ2-6; 8 bases fit TRBD2. V was pared by 4 bases and J by 0 bases, with 8 bases of the junction left unmatched. CDR3 length: 18 amino acids. Germline loops: CDR1 SEHNR, CDR2 FQNEAQ (reference sequence). CDR3 protein: CASSSGGAPSSGANVLTF. As DNA, the CDR3 is TGTGCCAGCAGCTCCGGGGGGGCGCCCAGCTCTGGGGCCAACGTCCTGACTTTC.

The chain is built from TRBV27 and TRBJ1-1; tentatively, D is TRBD1 (5 bases). V lost 6 bases and J 4 bases, leaving 12 bases between the germline ends. This CDR3 spans 13 amino acids. Germline values: CDR1 MNHEY, CDR2 SMNVEV (reference sequence). The CDR3 nucleotides are TGTGCCAGCAGGCCTGACAGTTCCACTGAAGCTTTCTTT. It yields the protein CASRPDSSTEAFF.

This clonotype was found a few times. The chain is built from TRBV5-6 and TRBJ2-1; TRBD2 matches 11 bases. Per the germline V gene, CDR1 is SGHDT and CDR2 is YYEEEE. The CDR3 runs to 16 residues. Trimming at V came to 4 bases and at J to 4 bases, leaving 7 bases not matched to a gene. In DNA form, the CDR3 reads TGTGCCAGCAGCCTCGCCGGGACTAGCGGTTACAATGAGCAGTTCTTC. It yields the protein CASSLAGTSGYNEQFF.

This chain links TRBV20-1 with TRBJ2-5; TRBD2 agrees at 10 bases. The V and J ends lost 5 bases and 1 base, in that order; junction bases with no gene match: 10. Looked up from germline, CDR1 is DFQATT and CDR2 is SNEGSKA (reference sequence). This CDR3 has 16 residues. The CDR3 DNA sequence: TGCAGTGCTCAGGGGGTAGCGGGGGGCTCCCAAGAGACCCAGTACTTC. Translation gives CSAQGVAGGSQETQYF.

V gene TRBV7-8 combines with J gene TRBJ2-3, with D perhaps matching TRBD2 (6 bases). Looked up from germline, CDR1 is SGHVS and CDR2 is FQNEAQ. Trimming stripped 1 base from V and 0 bases from J, with 11 bases between. The CDR3 sequence is 16 residues long. CDR3: CASSLVFGGSTDTQYF. The CDR3 DNA sequence: TGTGCCAGCAGCTTAGTCTTCGGAGGGAGCACAGATACGCAGTATTTT.

The V call is TRBV19, the J call TRBJ2-3; D unclear. CDR3 length equals 14 residues. From germline, CDR1 is LNHDA and CDR2 SQIVND (reference sequence). Trimming took 3 bases from V and 3 from J, leaving 10 bases between them. The CDR3 DNA sequence: TGTGCCAGTAGTATGGGCGGTTTTACAGATACGCAGTATTTT. This codes for CASSMGGFTDTQYF.

This clonotype showed up just a few times. DNA of the CDR3: TGCGCCAGCAGCCAAGGGCATCCGAGGGGCACTGAAGCTTTCTTT. This sequence encodes CASSQGHPRGTEAFF. The chain couples TRBV4-1 to TRBJ1-1, with a weak D call TRBD1 (5 bases). With 1 base removed from V and 4 bases from J, the gap between germline ends came to 13 bases. The CDR3 is 15 amino acids. Germline V lookup: CDR1 MGHRA, CDR2 YSYEKL.